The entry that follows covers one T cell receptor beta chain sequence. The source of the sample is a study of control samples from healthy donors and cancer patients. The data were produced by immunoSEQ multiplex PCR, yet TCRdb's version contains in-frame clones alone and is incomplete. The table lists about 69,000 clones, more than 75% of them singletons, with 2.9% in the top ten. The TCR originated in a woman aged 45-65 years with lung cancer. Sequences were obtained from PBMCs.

This chain's CDR3 is CASRGDRERVDEQYF. The CDR3 nucleotides are TGTGCCAGCAGGGGGGACAGGGAACGGGTTGACGAGCAGTACTTC. The chain uses TRBV2 and TRBJ2-7, with 9 nucleotides matching TRBD1. Germline V gene lookup returns CDR1 SNHLY and CDR2 FYNNEI. CDR3 length: 15 residues. The trim removed 6 bases at V and 5 bases at J, leaving 11 bases unmatched.